The clone carrying this TCR beta chain turned up a few times. This record comes from a study of radiotherapy plus CTLA-4 blockade in lung cancer. The repertoire was sequenced with immunoSEQ multiplex PCR; TCRdb's copy has only in-frame clones and lacks some. This table has about 62,000 clones, approximately 80% appearing once. V was clipped by 1 base and J by 5 bases, with 2 bases between them. Germline V CDR1 and CDR2: SGHDT, YYEEEE. CDR3 length: 11 residues. The specimen comprised peripheral blood, sampled from a patient treated with radiotherapy plus ipilimumab. The J gene is TRBJ2-3, the V gene TRBV5-6; D unresolved. The TCR comes from a human donor with non-small cell lung cancer who had a complete response to radiotherapy plus ipilimumab. The CDR3 reads CASSLLDTQYF. In DNA, the CDR3 is TGTGCCAGCAGCTTGCTAGATACGCAGTATTTT.